This TCR beta chain was sequenced in a study of Graves' ophthalmopathy and Graves' hyperthyroidism. Beta-chain TCR CDR3 regions were amplified from RNA transcripts. The workflow started with a first-round RT-PCR run with HTBI primers and then moved on to a second-round multiplex PCR. TCRdb reanalysed the multiplex PCR reads using MiXCR and keeps one entry per CDR3 protein. The sample contains 300,000 to 350,000 distinct CDR3 sequences, under 20% of which appear only once. Germline-derived CDR1 and CDR2 are SGHTA and FQGTGA. The CDR3 loop spans 14 amino acids. General study findings and limits: A classifier, a 13-signature model, separated ophthalmopathy from stable hyperthyroidism with approximately 88% sensitivity and about 82% specificity.

Ophthalmopathy cases showed moderate-to-severe activity, scoring CAS ≥3 and NOSPECS ≥4, with duration under 3 months. Diagnosis was based on clinical symptoms, serum thyroxine, TRAb, thyroid ultrasound and orbital computed tomography. PBMCs came from roughly 9.2 ml of fresh peripheral blood. There are a few counts of this clonotype. Its antigen remains unknown. One end of the junction fails to match germline, which may point to a read error. Sequenced input: peripheral blood. The chain is built from TRBV7-3 and TRBJ2-5; the match to TRBD2 covers 7 bases. This sequence originates from an adult man with Graves' ophthalmopathy. CDR3 in amino acids: CASRLTGGEETQYF. Written as DNA, the CDR3 is TGTGCCAGCAGATTAACTGGGGGGGAGGAGACTCAGTACTTC.